The next 2 T cell receptor beta chains were all read from a single sample in a study of response to subunit inactivated influenza vaccine. TCRdb processed the RT-PCR reads anew with MiXCR; each CDR3 protein has one entry. The sample includes about 700,000 distinct CDR3 sequences, about 14% of them seen just once. The input for sequencing was PBMCs from blood, taken around 15 days before vaccination. The receptors were sampled from a man in his fifties who received an inactivated influenza vaccine.

This clonotype was detected many times. The rearrangement joins TRBV5-1 to TRBJ2-7; tentative D call: TRBD2 (5 bases). Trimming left V 2 bases short and J 2 bases short, with 14 bases between. CDR1 and CDR2 from the germline V gene are SGHRS and YFSETQ. This CDR3 has 15 residues. For the CDR3, the DNA is TGCGCCAGCAGCTTATCTAGCAGCGGAACCTACGAGCAGTACTTC. Its protein product is CASSLSSSGTYEQYF.

The table lists this clonotype with a few counts. The chain has TRBV12-3 or TRBV12-4 and TRBJ2-7; no clear D gene. The CDR3 loop spans 14 amino acids. V was pared by 2 bases and J by 2 bases, with 10 bases between. The CDR3 nucleotides read TGTGCCAGCAGTTTACCGGCTTCTGCCTACGAGCAGTACTTC. As protein: CASSLPASAYEQYF.